This TCR beta chain emerged from a study of T cell repertoires in ileal Crohn's disease. This table comes from immunoSEQ multiplex PCR, and its TCRdb copy is limited to in-frame clones, with some not included. Altogether roughly 16,000 clones are present, about 93% being singletons, with the ten largest covering about 3.7%. J lost 5 bases, V lost 4 bases, and 7 bases had no gene match. The CDR3 has 14 residues. The germline CDR1 and CDR2 sequences are MNHNY and SVGAGI (reference sequence). What was sequenced was ileal tissue. The gene calls are TRBV6-6 and TRBJ2-5; 7 nucleotides align to TRBD1. This clonotype originated in an adult with Crohn's disease. CDR3 region: CASSSTGPGETQYF. The CDR3 region has the DNA TGTGCCAGCAGTTCGACAGGGCCTGGGGAGACCCAGTACTTC.